This T cell receptor (beta chain) was observed in a study of shared clonotypes between healthy human individuals. Study-level points and caveats: Naive subsets typically showed greater estimated richness than memory subsets. Around 4.7% was the fraction of naive CD4 clonotypes found shared across a handful of donors.

At deep level, the assay was performed. Authors' processing steps: ImmunoSEQ only sent back junction sequences with no quality scores, so filtering was done differently. Profiling relied on immunoSEQ multiplex PCR, and the TCRdb table lists in-frame clones only, not all of them. V, J and clone size are taken as reported in that table, and D and trimming were inferred from the DNA itself. The sample yields around 690,000 clones, about nine tenths seen once. To note about this clone: Antigen specificity is unknown.

The sequencing sample was made of memory CD8+ T cells from PBMCs. Subset: CD45RO+ cells pooled with CCR7-negative TemRA cells. This clonotype originated in a man younger than 35 in good health. Some clones in this sample may be carry-over from other donors' samples.

The CDR3 loop is CASTPGQGVGEQYF. DNA of the CDR3: TGTGCCAGCACGCCGGGACAGGGAGTAGGGGAGCAGTACTTC. This rearrangement joins TRBV9 to TRBJ2-7, with 9 nucleotides matching TRBD1. Germline CDR1 SGDLS, CDR2 YYNGEE. Trimming cost V 6 bases and J 7 bases; bases outside gene matches: 11. CDR3 length: 14 amino acids.